This record covers a single TCR beta chain. The assay was immunoSEQ multiplex PCR, and TCRdb's table has in-frame clones only and misses some. The sample shows about 2.4 million clones, roughly 92% of them seen only once. After removal of 4 bases from V and 4 bases from J, the junction contained 12 bases not matched to a gene. The CDR3 covers 17 residues. CDR1 and CDR2 from the germline V gene are SGHTA and FQGNSA. The entry originates in a study of shared clonotypes between healthy human individuals. Sequencing was carried out using naive CD4+ T cells sorted from blood. Indicated subset: CD45RA+ positively selected. The chain recombines TRBV7-2 with TRBJ1-4; 7 positions match TRBD1. This receptor was identified in a man between 18 and 29 years old in good health. The CDR3 DNA is TGTGCCAGCAGCTCGCGTGCCTCCGGGACAGTTAATGAAAAACTGTTTTTT. As protein: CASSSRASGTVNEKLFF.